This T cell receptor beta chain was retrieved from a study of PD-L1 blockade in urothelial cancer. Turning to the study itself: At 6 weeks and at 3 weeks (second dose) after treatment start, blood was analyzed. A median of about 140,000 T cells was found in the blood samples.

Locally advanced or metastatic urothelial carcinoma was present in patients. Trimming took 0 bases from V and 1 from J, leaving 6 bases between them. The CDR3 loop spans 14 amino acids. The germline V gene encodes CDR1 GTSNPN and CDR2 SVGIG (reference sequence). Clones were read by immunoSEQ multiplex PCR, and TCRdb kept only the in-frame ones, dropping some. Among 100,000 or so clones listed, approximately 91% were seen once. This TCR was recovered from a woman over 75 with urothelial cancer. The chain has TRBV30 and TRBJ2-2; D possibly corresponds to TRBD2 (5 bases). Here the sequenced sample was PBMCs, taken around atezolizumab (anti-PD-L1) treatment. This chain's CDR3 is CAWSVLGNTGELFF. The CDR3 DNA sequence: TGTGCCTGGAGTGTACTAGGGAACACCGGGGAGCTGTTTTTT.